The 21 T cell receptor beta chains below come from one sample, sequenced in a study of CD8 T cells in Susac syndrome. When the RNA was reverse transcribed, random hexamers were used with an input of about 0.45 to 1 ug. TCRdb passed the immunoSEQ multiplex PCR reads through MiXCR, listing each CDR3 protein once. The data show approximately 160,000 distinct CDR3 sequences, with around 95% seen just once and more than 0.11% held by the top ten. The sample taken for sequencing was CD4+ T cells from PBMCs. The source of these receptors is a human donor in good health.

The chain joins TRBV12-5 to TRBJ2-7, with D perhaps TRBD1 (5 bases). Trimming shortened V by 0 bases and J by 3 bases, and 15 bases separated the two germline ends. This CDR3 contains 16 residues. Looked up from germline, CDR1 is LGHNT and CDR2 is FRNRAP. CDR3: CASGLVLGQPFYEQYF. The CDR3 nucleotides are TGTGCTAGTGGTTTGGTACTTGGACAACCATTCTACGAGCAGTACTTC.

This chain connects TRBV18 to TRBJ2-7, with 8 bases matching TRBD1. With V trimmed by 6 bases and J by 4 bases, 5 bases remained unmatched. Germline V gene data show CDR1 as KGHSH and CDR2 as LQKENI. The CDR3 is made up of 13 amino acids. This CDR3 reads CASSGGQAYEQYF. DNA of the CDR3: TGTGCCAGCTCCGGGGGACAGGCATACGAGCAGTACTTC.

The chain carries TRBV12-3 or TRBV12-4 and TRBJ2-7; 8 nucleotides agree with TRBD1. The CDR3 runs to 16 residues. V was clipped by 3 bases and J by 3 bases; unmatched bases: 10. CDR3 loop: CASSFRAGTGDYEQYF. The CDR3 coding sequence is TGTGCCAGCAGTTTCAGGGCGGGGACAGGCGACTACGAGCAGTACTTC.

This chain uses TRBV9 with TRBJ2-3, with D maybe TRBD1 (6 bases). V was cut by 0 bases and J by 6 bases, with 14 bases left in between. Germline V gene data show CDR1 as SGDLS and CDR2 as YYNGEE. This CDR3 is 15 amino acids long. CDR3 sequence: CASSVAAQQGDTQYF. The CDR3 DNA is TGTGCCAGCAGCGTAGCAGCCCAGCAGGGGGATACGCAGTATTTT.

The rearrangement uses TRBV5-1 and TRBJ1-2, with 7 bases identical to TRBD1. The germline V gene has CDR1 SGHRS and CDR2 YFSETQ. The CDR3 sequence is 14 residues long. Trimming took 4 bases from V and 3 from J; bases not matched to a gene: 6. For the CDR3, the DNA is TGCGCCAGCAGCAACAGGGGAGGGGACTATGGCTACACCTTC. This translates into CASSNRGGDYGYTF.

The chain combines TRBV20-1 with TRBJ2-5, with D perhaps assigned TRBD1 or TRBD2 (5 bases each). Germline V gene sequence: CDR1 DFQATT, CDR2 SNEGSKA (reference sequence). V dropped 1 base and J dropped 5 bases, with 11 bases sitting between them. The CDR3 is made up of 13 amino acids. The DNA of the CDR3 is TGCAGTGCTAGAGGGGCCGAGGGGGAGACCCAGTACTTC. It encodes CSARGAEGETQYF.

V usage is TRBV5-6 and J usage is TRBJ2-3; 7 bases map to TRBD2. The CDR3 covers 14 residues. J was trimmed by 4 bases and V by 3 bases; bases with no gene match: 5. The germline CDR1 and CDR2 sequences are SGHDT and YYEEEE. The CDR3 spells CASSSSGGPDTQYF. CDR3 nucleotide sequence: TGTGCCAGCAGCTCCTCGGGAGGCCCAGATACGCAGTATTTT.

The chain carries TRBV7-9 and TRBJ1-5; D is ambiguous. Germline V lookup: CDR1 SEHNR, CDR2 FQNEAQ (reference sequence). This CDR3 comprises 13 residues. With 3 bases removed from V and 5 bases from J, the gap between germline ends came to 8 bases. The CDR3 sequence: CASSFDTDQPQHF. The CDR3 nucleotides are TGTGCCAGCAGCTTCGACACCGATCAGCCCCAGCATTTT.

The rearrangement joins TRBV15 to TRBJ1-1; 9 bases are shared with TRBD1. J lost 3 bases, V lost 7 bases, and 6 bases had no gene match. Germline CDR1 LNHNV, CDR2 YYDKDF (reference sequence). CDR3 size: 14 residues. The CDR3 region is CATTRRDRDTEAFF. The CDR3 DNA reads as TGTGCCACCACCCGCCGGGACAGGGACACTGAAGCTTTCTTT.

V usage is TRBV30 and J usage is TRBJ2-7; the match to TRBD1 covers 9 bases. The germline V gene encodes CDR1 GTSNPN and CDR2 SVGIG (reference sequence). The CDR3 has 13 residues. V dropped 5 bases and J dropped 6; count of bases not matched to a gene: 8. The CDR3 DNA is TGTGCCTGGGTCGGACAGGGGTTTAGCGAGCAGTACTTC. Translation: CAWVGQGFSEQYF. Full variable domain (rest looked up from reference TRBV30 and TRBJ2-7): SQTIHQWPATLVQPVGSPLSLECTVEGTSNPNLYWYRQAAGRGLQLLFYSVGIGQISSEVPQNLSASRPQDRQFILSSKKLLLSDSGFYLCAWVGQGFSEQYFGPGTRLTVT.

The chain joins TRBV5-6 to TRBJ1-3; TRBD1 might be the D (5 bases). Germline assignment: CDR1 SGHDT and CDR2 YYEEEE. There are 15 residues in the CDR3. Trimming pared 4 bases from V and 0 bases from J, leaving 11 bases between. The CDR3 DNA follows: TGTGCCAGCAGCACCGGGGGGAGCTCTGGAAACACCATATATTTT. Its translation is CASSTGGSSGNTIYF.

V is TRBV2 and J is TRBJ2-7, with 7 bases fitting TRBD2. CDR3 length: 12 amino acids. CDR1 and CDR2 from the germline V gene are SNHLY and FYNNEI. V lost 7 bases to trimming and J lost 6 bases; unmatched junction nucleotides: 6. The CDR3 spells CASTGGGLEQYF. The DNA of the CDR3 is TGTGCCAGCACTGGCGGGGGTCTCGAGCAGTACTTC. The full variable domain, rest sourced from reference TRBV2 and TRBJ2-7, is EPEVTQTPSHQVTQMGQEVILRCVPISNHLYFYWYRQILGQKVEFLVSFYNNEISEKSEIFDDQFSVERPDGSNFTLKIRSTKLEDSAMYFCASTGGGLEQYFGPGTRLTVT.

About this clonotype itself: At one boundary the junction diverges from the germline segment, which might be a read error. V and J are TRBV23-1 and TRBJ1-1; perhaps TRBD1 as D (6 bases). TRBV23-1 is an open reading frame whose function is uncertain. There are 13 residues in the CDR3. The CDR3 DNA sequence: TGCGCCAGCGGTCAATGCGAGGGGGGGGAAGCTTTCTTT. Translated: CASGQCEGGEAFF.

This chain's CDR3 is CASSNNGESEAFF. For the CDR3, the DNA is TGTGCCAGCAGCAATAACGGGGAAAGTGAAGCTTTCTTT. This rearrangement joins TRBV7-3 to TRBJ1-1; D gene unclear. Germline V gives CDR1 SGHTA, CDR2 FQGTGA. The CDR3 sequence is 13 residues long. The ends were cut back, 5 bases at V and 7 bases at J, with 14 bases in the middle. The full variable domain, completed using reference TRBV7-3 and TRBJ1-1, is GAGVSQTPSNKVTEKGKYVELRCDPISGHTALYWYRQSLGQGPEFLIYFQGTGAADDSGLPNDRFFAVRPEGSVSTLKIQRTERGDSAVYLCASSNNGESEAFFGQGTRLTVV.

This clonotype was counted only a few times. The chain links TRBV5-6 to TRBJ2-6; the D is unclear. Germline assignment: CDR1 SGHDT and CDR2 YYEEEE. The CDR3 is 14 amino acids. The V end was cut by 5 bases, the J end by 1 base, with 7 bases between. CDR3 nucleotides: TGTGCCAGCAGTTTAGGGTCTGGGGCCAACGTCCTGACTTTC. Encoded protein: CASSLGSGANVLTF.

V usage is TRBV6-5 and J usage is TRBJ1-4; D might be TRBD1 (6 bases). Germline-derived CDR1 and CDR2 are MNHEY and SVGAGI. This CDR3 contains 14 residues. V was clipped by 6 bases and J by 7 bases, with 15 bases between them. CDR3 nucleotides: TGTGCCAGCAGCCAACGGGGGGCGCGTGAAAAACTGTTTTTT. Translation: CASSQRGAREKLFF.

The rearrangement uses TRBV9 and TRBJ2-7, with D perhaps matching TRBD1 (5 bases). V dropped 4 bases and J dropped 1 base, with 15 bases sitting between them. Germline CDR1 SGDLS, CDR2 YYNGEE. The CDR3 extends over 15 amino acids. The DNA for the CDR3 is TGTGCCAGCAGCCTTGGGGCAGTAACATCCTACGAGCAGTACTTC. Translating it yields CASSLGAVTSYEQYF.

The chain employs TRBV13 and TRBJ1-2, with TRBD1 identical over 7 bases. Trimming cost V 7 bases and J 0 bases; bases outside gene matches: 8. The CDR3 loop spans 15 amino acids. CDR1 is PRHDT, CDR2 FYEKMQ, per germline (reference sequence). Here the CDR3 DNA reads TGTGCCAGCACAATCACAGGGGCGTCTAACTATGGCTACACCTTC. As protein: CASTITGASNYGYTF.

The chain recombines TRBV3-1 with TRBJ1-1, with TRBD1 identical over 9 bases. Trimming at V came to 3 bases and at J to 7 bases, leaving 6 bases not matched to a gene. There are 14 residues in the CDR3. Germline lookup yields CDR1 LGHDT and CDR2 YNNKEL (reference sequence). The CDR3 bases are TGTGCCAGCAGCCAGGACAGGGGAAGGGTTGAAGCTTTCTTT. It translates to CASSQDRGRVEAFF.

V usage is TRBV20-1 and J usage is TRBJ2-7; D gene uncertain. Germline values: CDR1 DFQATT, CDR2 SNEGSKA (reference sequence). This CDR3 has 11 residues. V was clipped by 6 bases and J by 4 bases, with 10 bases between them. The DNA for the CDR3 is TGCAGTGCCCAGCAGCGATACGAGCAGTACTTC. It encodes CSAQQRYEQYF.

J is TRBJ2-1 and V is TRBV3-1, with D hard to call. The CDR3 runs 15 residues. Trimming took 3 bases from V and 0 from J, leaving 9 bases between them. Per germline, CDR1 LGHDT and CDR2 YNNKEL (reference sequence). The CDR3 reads CASSHGLYSYNEQFF. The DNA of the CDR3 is TGTGCCAGCAGCCACGGCTTATACTCCTACAATGAGCAGTTCTTC.